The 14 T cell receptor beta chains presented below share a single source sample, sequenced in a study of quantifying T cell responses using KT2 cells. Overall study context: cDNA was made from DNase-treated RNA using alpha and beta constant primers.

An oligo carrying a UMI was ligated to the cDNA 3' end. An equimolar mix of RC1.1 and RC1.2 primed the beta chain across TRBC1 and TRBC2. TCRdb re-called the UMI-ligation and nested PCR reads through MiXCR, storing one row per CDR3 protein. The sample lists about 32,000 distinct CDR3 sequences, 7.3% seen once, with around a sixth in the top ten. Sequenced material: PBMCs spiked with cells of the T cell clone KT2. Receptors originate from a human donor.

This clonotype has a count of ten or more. The CDR3, as DNA: TGTGCCAGCAGTTTTGGGGACAGGGGATATGGCTACACCTTC. Translated: CASSFGDRGYGYTF. This sequence joins TRBV12-3 or TRBV12-4 and TRBJ1-2; TRBD1 agrees at 10 bases. This CDR3 region has 14 residues. V shed 3 bases, J shed 5 bases, and the junction held 3 bases outside the gene matches.

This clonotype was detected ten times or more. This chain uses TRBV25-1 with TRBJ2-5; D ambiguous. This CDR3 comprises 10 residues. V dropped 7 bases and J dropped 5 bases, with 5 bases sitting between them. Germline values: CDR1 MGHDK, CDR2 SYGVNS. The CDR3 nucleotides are TGTGCCAGCATGGGGGAGACCCAGTACTTC. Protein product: CASMGETQYF.

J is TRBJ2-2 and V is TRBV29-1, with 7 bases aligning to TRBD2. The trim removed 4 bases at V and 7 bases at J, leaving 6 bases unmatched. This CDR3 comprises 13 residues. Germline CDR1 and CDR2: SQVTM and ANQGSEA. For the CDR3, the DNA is TGCAGCGTTGCCGGGACGGGGGGCGGGGAGCTGTTTTTT. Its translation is CSVAGTGGGELFF.

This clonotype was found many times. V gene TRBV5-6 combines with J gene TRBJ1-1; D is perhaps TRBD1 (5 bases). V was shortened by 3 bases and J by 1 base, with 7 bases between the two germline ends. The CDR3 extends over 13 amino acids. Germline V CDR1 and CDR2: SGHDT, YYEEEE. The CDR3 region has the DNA TGTGCCAGCAGCTCGACAGCGAACACTGAAGCTTTCTTT. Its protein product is CASSSTANTEAFF.

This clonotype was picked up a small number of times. CDR3 nucleotides: TGCGCCAGCAGCTTACGGGCTGCCGGCACTGAAGCTTTCTTT. Encoded protein: CASSLRAAGTEAFF. The gene calls are TRBV5-1 and TRBJ1-1; D remains ambiguous. V lost 2 bases and J 4 bases, leaving 12 bases between the germline ends. The CDR3 covers 14 residues. Germline assignment: CDR1 SGHRS and CDR2 YFSETQ.

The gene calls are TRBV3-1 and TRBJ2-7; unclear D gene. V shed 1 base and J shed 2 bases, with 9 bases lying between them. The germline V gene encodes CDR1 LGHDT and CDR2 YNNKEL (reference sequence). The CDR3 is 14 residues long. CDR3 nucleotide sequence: TGTGCCAGCAGCCAAGGTGCAGGAACCTACGAGCAGTACTTC. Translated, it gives CASSQGAGTYEQYF.

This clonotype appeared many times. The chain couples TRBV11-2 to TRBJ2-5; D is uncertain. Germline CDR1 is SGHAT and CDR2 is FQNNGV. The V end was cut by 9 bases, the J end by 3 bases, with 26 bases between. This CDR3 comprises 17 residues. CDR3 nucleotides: TGTGCCAGTTTACCCAACTTTCTCCATAGGACGGAAGAGACCCAGTACTTC. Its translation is CASLPNFLHRTEETQYF.

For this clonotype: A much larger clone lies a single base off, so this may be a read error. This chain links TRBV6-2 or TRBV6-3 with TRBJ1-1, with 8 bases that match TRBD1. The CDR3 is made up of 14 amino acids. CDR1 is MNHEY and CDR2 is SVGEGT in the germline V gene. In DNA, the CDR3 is TGTGTCAGCACCACGACAGGGGCGGACACTGAAGCTTTCTTT. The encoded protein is CVSTTTGADTEAFF.

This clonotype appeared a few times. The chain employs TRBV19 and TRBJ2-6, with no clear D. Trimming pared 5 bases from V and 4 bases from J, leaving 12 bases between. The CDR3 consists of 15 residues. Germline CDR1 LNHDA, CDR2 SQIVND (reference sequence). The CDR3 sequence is CASSPTDLGANVLTF. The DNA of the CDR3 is TGTGCCAGTAGTCCGACGGACCTGGGGGCCAACGTCCTGACTTTC.

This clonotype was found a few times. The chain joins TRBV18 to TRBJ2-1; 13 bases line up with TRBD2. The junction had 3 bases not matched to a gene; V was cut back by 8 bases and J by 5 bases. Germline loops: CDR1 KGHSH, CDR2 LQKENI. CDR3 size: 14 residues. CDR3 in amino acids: CASQLAGGNNEQFF. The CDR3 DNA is TGTGCCAGCCAACTAGCGGGAGGGAACAATGAGCAGTTCTTC.

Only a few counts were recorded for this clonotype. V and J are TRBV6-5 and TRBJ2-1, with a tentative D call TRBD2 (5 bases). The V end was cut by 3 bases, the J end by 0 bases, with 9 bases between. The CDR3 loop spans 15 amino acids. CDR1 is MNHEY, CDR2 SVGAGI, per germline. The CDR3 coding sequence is TGTGCCAGCAGTTATGTTCGGGACTCCTACAATGAGCAGTTCTTC. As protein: CASSYVRDSYNEQFF.

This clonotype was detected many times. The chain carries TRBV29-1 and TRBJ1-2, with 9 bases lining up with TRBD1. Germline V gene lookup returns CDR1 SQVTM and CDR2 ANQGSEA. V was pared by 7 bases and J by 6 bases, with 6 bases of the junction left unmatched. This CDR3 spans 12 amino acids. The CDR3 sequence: CSGTDRGDGYTF. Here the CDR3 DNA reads TGCAGCGGGACGGACAGGGGCGATGGCTACACCTTC.

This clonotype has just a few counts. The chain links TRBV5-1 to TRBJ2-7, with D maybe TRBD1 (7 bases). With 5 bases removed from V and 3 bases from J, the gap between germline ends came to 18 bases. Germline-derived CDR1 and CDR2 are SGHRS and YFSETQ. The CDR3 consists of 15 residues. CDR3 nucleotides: TGCGCCAGCAGTAAAGGAGGGGGACAGTACTACGAGCAGTACTTC. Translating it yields CASSKGGGQYYEQYF.

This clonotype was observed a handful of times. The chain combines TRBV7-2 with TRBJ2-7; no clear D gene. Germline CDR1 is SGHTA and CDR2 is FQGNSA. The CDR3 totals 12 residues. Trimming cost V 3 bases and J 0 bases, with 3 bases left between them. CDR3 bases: TGTGCCAGCAGCTTTTCCTCCTACGAGCAGTACTTC. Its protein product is CASSFSSYEQYF. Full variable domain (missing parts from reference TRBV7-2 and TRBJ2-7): GAGVSQSPSNKVTEKGKDVELRCDPISGHTALYWYRQSLGQGLEFLIYFQGNSAPDKSGLPSDRFSAERTGGSVSTLTIQRTQQEDSAVYLCASSFSSYEQYFGPGTRLTVT.